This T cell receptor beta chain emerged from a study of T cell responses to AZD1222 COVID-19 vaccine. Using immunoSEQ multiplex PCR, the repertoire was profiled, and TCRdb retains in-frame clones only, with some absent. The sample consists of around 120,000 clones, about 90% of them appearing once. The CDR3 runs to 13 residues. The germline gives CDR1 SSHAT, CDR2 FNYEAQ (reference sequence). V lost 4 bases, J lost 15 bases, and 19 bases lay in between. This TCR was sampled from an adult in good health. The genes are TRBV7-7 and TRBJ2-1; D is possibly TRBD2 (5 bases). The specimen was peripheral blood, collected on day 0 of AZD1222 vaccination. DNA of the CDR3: TGTGCCAGCAGCTCTAGCACAGCGACGGTACCGTTCTTC. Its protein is CASSSSTATVPFF.